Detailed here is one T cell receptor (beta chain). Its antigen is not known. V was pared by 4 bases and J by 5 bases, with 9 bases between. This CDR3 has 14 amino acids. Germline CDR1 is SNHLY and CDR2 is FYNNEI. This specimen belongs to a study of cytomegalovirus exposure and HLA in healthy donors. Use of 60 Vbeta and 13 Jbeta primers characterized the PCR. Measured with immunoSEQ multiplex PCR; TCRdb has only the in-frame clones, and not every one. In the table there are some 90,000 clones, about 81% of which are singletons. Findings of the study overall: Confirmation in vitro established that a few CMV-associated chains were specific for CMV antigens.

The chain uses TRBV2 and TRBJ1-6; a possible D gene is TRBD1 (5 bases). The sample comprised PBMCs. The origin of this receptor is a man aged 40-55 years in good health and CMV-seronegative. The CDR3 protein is CASSGDSDNSPLHF. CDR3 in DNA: TGTGCCAGCAGTGGCGACAGTGATAATTCACCCCTCCACTTT.